Described below is a single T cell receptor (beta chain) sequence and its context. This clonotype is classified as medium-sized (0.01 to 0.1%). The clone's antigen remains unknown. Base qualities are not at hand, and no much larger clone is one base apart. This record comes from a study of vaccination and CD4 T cells after COVID-19 (dated by TCRdb to 2022 to 2024). About the investigation overall: Convalescent patients had a positive SARS-CoV-2 result on nasal swab PCR, and of these patients, 8 or 9 had mild disease and one had severe disease. Post-vaccine blood samples were obtained a median of around 67 days after the second vaccine dose, with a range of about 13 to 241 days. Control cultures received a CEFX viral epitope pool as the positive control, an HIV-1 Nef peptide pool as the negative control, or no peptide. Post-COVID blood samples from convalescent patients were collected a median of about 100 days after diagnosis, with a range of 35 to 161 days. Participants received two doses of either the Pfizer-BioNTech BNT162b2 vaccine (n=8) or the Moderna mRNA-1273 vaccine (n=2). In ten to eleven COVID-19 convalescent patients and several infection-naive healthy vaccine recipients, researchers compared the spike-specific CD4+ TCR repertoire from before mRNA vaccination with the repertoire from after. Culture stimuli were overlapping spike peptide pools from SARS-CoV-2 and from the common cold coronaviruses HCoV-NL63, HCoV-OC43 and HCoV-229E. The convalescent cohort comprised six males and four females, including two Hispanic individuals, seven Caucasians, two Asians and one multiracial person.

The germline V gene (reference sequence) gives CDR1 as DFQATT and CDR2 as SNEGSKA. V was cut back by 6 bases and J by 2 bases, leaving a gap of 9 bases between them. From the cysteine through the phenylalanine, the CDR3 covers 12 amino acids. This entry keeps only the CDR3 DNA: 36 bases, framed from base 1. Preparation of the library involved PCR. DNA from cultured CD4+ T cells underwent TCR sequencing with the Oncomine TCR Beta short-read assay at the Johns Hopkins FTIC core. The QIAamp micro DNA kit was used to extract genomic DNA from the cultured CD4+ T cells. Oncomine TCR Beta libraries from cultured CD4+ T cells were pooled with unique dual indexes and sequenced on an Illumina iSeq 100. Turning to the authors' computational methods: Non-productive sequences were removed, and CDR3s that did not start with C, did not end with F or W, or were shorter than 7 amino acids were discarded. The MANAFEST web application identified antigen-specific clonotypes by comparing peptide-stimulated wells against reference wells and other culture wells. For a clone to be called positive, the clone needed an FDR below 0.05, an odds ratio above 5, and a productive frequency above 0.1% in at least two of three replicate wells. Clonotypes that were significantly expanded in both SARS-CoV-2 spike wells and at least one common cold coronavirus spike condition were defined as cross-reactive. Similarity between CDR3 sequences was evaluated in R version 3.6.1 using Levenshtein distances (stringdist) and unrooted phylogenetic trees (ape). TCRdb handled the public reads itself, with Q25 trimming in fastp and clone calling in MiXCR, and kept productive beta chains. When rows share a CDR3 protein, they turn into one entry using the most common DNA and genes. V and J calls and clone size were set by TCRdb, not the authors. This sample is represented by 4,300 or so distinct CDR3 sequences; approximately 26% of them were singletons. The top ten clones comprise about 29% of the sample.

On the study overall, not on this receptor specifically: In convalescent patients, nearly all vaccine-specific clones (304 of 307) were found to be mono-reactive for SARS-CoV-2 spike rather than cross-reactive with common cold coronaviruses. Only a relatively small number of convalescent patients were included in the study, and early timepoints following natural infection were not analyzed. An increase in the median number of SARS-CoV-2-reactive clonotypes from approximately 21 after infection to roughly 39 after vaccination was observed, but the change was not found to be significant. Among convalescent patients, a median about 87% of the SARS-CoV-2-reactive clones seen after vaccination appeared only after vaccination, which suggests priming specific to the vaccine.

The treatment or condition label for this specimen denotes: approximately 9-day PBMC culture with coronavirus spike peptide pools or control peptides (ViraFEST assay). The study used the ViraFEST assay, which expanded antigen-specific T cells with peptide pools and then identified expanded clonotypes by TCR sequencing. Positive SARS-CoV-2 PCR tests in the convalescent patients dated from March to December 2020, before Alpha, Beta and Delta variants emerged in the United States. More than 1.5 million PBMCs per well were cultured in IMDM with approximately 5% human AB serum and about 9.7 IU/ml IL-2, plus 10 ug/ml peptide pools. On days 3 and 7, half of the culture medium was replaced with fresh IL-2-containing medium. After about 11 days of culture, CD4+ T cells were isolated by negative selection using the EasySep CD4+ T cell isolation kit. Ficoll-Paque Plus gradient centrifugation was used to isolate PBMCs from whole blood, and the isolated PBMCs were then either used fresh or cryopreserved at -140C. Culture conditions were generally each tested in triplicate wells.

The receptor's source is a human donor who had recovered from COVID-19. Rearrangement joined TRBV20-1 to TRBJ2-3; no confident D gene assignment can be made. Material for sequencing was CD4+ T cells from blood, cultured in vitro. The CDR3 amino acid sequence is: CSALENTDTQYF. The nucleotide sequence reads as follows: TGCAGTGCGCTAGAGAACACAGATACGCAGTATTTT.